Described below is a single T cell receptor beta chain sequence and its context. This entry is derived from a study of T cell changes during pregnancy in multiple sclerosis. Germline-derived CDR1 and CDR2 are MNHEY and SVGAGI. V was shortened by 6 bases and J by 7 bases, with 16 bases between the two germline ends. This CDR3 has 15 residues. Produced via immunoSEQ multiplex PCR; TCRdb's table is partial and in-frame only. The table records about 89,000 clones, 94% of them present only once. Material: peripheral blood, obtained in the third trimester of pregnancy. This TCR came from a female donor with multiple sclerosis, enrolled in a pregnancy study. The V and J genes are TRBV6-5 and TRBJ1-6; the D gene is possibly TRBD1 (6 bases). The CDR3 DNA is TGTGCCAGCAGACCCGACAGGACCTTAAATTCACCCCTCCACTTT. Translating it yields CASRPDRTLNSPLHF.